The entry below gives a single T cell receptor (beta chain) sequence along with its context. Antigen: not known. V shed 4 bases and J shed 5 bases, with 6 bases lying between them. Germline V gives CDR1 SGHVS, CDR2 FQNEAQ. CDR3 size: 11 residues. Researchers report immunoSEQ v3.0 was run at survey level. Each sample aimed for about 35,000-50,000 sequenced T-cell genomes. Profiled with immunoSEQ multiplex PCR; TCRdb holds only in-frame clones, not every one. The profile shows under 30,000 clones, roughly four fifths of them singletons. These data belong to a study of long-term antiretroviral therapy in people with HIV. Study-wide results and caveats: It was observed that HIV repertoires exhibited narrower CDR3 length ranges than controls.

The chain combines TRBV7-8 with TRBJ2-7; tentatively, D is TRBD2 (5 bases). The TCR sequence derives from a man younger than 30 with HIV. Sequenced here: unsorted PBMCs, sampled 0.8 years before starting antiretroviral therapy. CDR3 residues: CASSSLDEQYF. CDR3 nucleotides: TGTGCCAGCAGCTCACTAGACGAGCAGTACTTC. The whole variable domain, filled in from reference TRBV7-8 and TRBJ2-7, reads GAGVSQSPRYKVAKRGQDVALRCDPISGHVSLFWYQQALGQGPEFLTYFQNEAQLDKSGLPSDRFFAERPEGSVSTLKIQRTQQEDSAVYLCASSSLDEQYFGPGTRLTVT.